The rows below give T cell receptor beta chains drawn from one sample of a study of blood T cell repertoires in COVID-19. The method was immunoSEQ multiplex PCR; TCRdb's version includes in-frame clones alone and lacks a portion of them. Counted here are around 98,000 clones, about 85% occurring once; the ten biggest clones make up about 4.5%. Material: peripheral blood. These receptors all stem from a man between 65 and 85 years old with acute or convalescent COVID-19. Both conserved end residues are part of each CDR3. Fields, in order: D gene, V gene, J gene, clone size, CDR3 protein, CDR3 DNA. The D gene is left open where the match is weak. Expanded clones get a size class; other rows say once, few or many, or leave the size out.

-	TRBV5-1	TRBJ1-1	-	CASSSTNQYTEAFF	TGCGCCAGCAGCTCCACGAATCAGTACACTGAAGCTTTCTTT
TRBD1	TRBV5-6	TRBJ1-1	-	CASSFDRAETEAFF	TGTGCCAGCAGCTTCGACAGGGCGGAGACTGAAGCTTTCTTT
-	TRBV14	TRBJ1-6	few	CASSQGGLASPLHF	TGTGCCAGCAGCCAAGGAGGCTTAGCCTCACCCCTCCACTTT
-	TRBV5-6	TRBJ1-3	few	CASSLGSVGNTIYF	TGTGCCAGCAGCTTGGGTTCGGTTGGAAACACCATATATTTT
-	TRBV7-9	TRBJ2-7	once	CASPLEVLEQYF	TGTGCCAGCCCACTGGAGGTTTTGGAGCAGTACTTC
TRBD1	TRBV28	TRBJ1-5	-	CASSTGVSNQPQHF	TGTGCCAGCAGTACAGGGGTTAGCAATCAGCCCCAGCATTTT
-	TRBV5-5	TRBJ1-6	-	CASSLQAGHNSPLHF	TGTGCCAGCAGCTTGCAAGCAGGGCATAATTCACCCCTCCACTTT
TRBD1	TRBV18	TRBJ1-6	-	CASSPPRDSSNSPLHF	TGTGCCAGCTCACCACCGCGGGACAGCAGCAATTCACCCCTCCACTTT
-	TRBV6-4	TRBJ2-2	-	CASAWEANTGELFF	TGTGCCAGCGCGTGGGAGGCGAACACCGGGGAGCTGTTTTTT
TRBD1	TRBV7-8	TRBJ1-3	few	CASSLTGGGGNTIYF	TGTGCCAGCAGCTTGACAGGGGGAGGTGGAAACACCATATATTTT
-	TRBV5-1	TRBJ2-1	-	CASSTRTAYNEQFF	TGCGCCAGCAGCACAAGGACAGCTTACAATGAGCAGTTCTTC
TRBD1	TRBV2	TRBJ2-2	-	CASSPGQGHTGELFF	TGTGCCAGCAGCCCGGGACAGGGGCACACCGGGGAGCTGTTTTTT
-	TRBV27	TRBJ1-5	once	CASRANQGYNQPQHF	TGTGCCAGCAGGGCCAATCAGGGATACAATCAGCCCCAGCATTTT
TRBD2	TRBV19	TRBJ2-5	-	CASSIGRGGLETQYF	TGTGCCAGTAGTATAGGGCGGGGGGGCCTGGAGACCCAGTACTTC
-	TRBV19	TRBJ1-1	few	CASTVFPNTEAFF	TGTGCCAGTACGGTGTTCCCGAACACTGAAGCTTTCTTT
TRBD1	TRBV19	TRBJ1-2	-	CASSPLGGQGDYGYTF	TGTGCCAGTAGTCCCTTGGGAGGACAGGGGGACTATGGCTACACCTTC
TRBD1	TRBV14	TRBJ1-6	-	CASSHSDRGNSPLHF	TGTGCCAGCAGCCATTCGGACAGGGGAAATTCACCCCTCCACTTT
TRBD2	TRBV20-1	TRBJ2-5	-	CSASGGGRGETQYF	TGCAGTGCTAGTGGCGGGGGGCGGGGAGAGACCCAGTACTTC
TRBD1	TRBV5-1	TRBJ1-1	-	CASSYRQGSDTEAFF	TGCGCCAGCAGCTACCGACAGGGTAGTGACACTGAAGCTTTCTTT
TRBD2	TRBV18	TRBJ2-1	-	CASSPILAGHNEQFF	TGTGCCAGCTCACCTATACTAGCGGGGCACAATGAGCAGTTCTTC
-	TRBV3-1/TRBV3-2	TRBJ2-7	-	CASSHLDSEQYF	TGTGCCAGCAGCCATCTAGATAGCGAGCAGTACTTC
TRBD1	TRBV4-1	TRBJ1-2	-	CASSQERTGGGYTF	TGCGCCAGCAGCCAAGAGAGGACAGGGGGCGGCTACACCTTC
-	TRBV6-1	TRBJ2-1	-	CASSEIQGLYNEQFF	TGTGCCAGCAGTGAAATCCAGGGACTCTACAATGAGCAGTTCTTC
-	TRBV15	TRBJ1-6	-	CATSLRTEGETPLHF	TGTGCCACCAGCCTACGGACGGAGGGAGAAACACCCCTCCACTTT
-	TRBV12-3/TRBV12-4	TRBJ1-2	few	CASSFGAGYTF	TGTGCCAGCAGTTTTGGGGCCGGCTACACCTTC
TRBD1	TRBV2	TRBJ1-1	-	CASSERLQGASGEAFF	TGTGCCAGCAGTGAGAGACTCCAGGGGGCTTCGGGTGAAGCTTTCTTT
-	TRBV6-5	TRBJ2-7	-	CATGTGEEAYEQYF	TGTGCCACCGGTACGGGAGAAGAAGCCTACGAGCAGTACTTC
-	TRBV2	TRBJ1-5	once	CASSEDGGNQPQHF	TGTGCCAGCAGTGAAGACGGGGGCAATCAGCCCCAGCATTTT